This section outlines one TCR beta chain sequence together with its context. The table lists this clone with a few counts. No antigen is known for it. The input lacks base qualities; no much larger clone sits a single base away. The germline V gene (reference sequence) sets CDR1 to SGHNT and CDR2 to YYREEE. From the cysteine up to the phenylalanine, the CDR3 has a length of 14 residues. This entry keeps only the CDR3 DNA: 42 bases, framed from base 1. V and J are truncated by 0 bases and 7 bases respectively, leaving an intervening sequence of 8 bases. These data belong to a study of cytotoxic CD8 clonotypes in ibrutinib-treated CLL listed by TCRdb under 2021. Notes on the research overall: The cohort was composed of under 12 relapsed/refractory and about 15 treatment-naive patients; IGHV unmutated status was identified in under 18 patients. On average, each sample yielded hundreds of thousands of productive templates and 80,000 to 95,000 productive rearrangements. Responses were partial in around 25 patients and complete in 2; after median approximately 5.5 years follow-up, some 14 stayed in remission and roughly twelve progressed. Of the approximately 90 participants in the trial, roughly 26 had longitudinal samples available. The response samples were drawn at a median of approximately 12 months into treatment, with a range of roughly 6 to 36 months. Cryopreserved peripheral blood mononuclear cells were collected at three points: before therapy, at response, and at either sustained remission or disease progression. Every remission and progressive disease sample was obtained while ibrutinib was still being received by the patients. General study outcomes and caveats: Clonality increased at ibrutinib response, stayed stable in sustained remission, and fell back toward baseline at progression. Lymph node repertoires were not examined, and the timing of sampling was not matched between patients in sustained remission and those whose disease progressed. Baseline clonality was found to be higher than that of age-matched healthy donors and was strongly correlated with circulating CD8+ T-cell counts. Public clonotypes were rare and either contracted or stayed stable during treatment, and the rise in clonality at ibrutinib response reflected the expansion of private clonotypes.

The time point label corresponds to: 20 to 25 months on ibrutinib. For TCR beta library preparation, about 2 micrograms of genomic DNA was extracted from cryopreserved PBMCs. Longitudinal blood samples from CLL patients on ibrutinib monotherapy were analyzed using high-throughput TCR beta sequencing. The patients took part in an open-label, single-center phase 2 trial of ibrutinib monotherapy. The goal of deep resolution MiSeq sequencing was a depth between 1 in 1 million and 1 in 200,000 T cells, and coverage averaged 10x per clonotype. TCR beta libraries were generated with the immunoSEQ hsTCRB Kit. The authors' pipeline ran thus. The data were analyzed with ImmunoSEQ Analyzer and ImmunoSEQ Data Assistant, and V, D and J gene assignments followed IMGT definitions. Clonality, which ranges from 0 to 1, was calculated by subtracting the normalized Shannon entropy of productive rearrangement frequencies from one. Only overrepresented clonotypes making up at least 0.05% of the repertoire of each patient were included in the public clonotype analysis. Repertoires from thirteen age-matched healthy donors in immuneACCESS were used as clonality controls. In TCRdb, the immuneACCESS table is reduced to in-frame sequences with V and J assigned. These tables do not hold every clone; where another copy was compared, an unresolved V gene accounts for under half, and the others remain unexplained. D and trimming were read from the DNA, whereas the V and J calls and clone size are those reported in that table. Across this sample there are over 100,000 clones, with 58% seen only once. The ten biggest clones cover more than 35% of the sample.

The TCR was taken from a human donor with chronic lymphocytic leukemia. Recombination linked TRBV5-4 to TRBJ1-6; TRBD1 is a weak D gene call, 5 bases matching. Sequencing was performed on PBMCs, taken after 24 months of ibrutinib treatment. The CDR3 amino acid sequence is: CASSLGQRNSPLHF. The nucleotide sequence is TGTGCCAGCAGCTTGGGACAGAGAAATTCACCCCTCCACTTT.